This record looks at one TCR beta chain sequence and its context. Its antigen is not yet known. No much larger clone is present one base from it, and per-base qualities are unavailable. The data belong to a study of blood T cells in healthy people across ages (dated by TCRdb to about 2015). In terms of the full investigation: Template switching captured roughly one uniquely barcoded TCR beta cDNA molecule per two T cells in model experiments. To track age-related changes in TCR beta repertoire diversity, the study relied on deep sequencing normalized with unique cDNA molecular identifiers. Using the same blood draw, the study looked at two additional independent replicas of 1 million unique cDNA reads for two donors, one aged 18 to 29 and the other aged 80 or older. The donors were divided into four age groups: young (average around 17 years), middle-aged (about 41), aged (roughly 66) and long-lived (about 90). Summary of the overall study and its limitations: Donor CMV infection status was unknown, potentially confounding age-related changes in expanded clonotypes. Compared with the aged group, more naive CD4+ T cells, fewer expanded clones and increased TCR diversity were shown by the long-lived group, suggesting age selection. Estimates of total diversity based on one million sequenced T cells were regarded as lower bounds and as underestimates. Since profiling was done on bulk unsorted PBMCs, naive and antigen-experienced compartments could not be conclusively compared. A strong correlation was found between observed TCR beta diversity and the percentage of naive T cells measured by flow cytometry. Observed TCR beta diversity per million T cells fell roughly linearly with age, and a significant reduction was already apparent by age about 38.

Donors were a few dozen systemically healthy Caucasian individuals from Russia aged roughly 6 to 95 years. Each donor gave around 9.8 milliliters of peripheral blood, collected into EDTA-treated Vacutainer tubes. Ficoll-Paque density-gradient centrifugation was used to isolate PBMCs, with at least 6 million per sample. Total RNA was extracted from PBMCs with Trizol reagent, with at least 6 micrograms obtained per sample. The percentages of naive CD45RAhigh/CD27high T cells were determined by flow cytometry on a PBMC aliquot from every donor. The library was generated by 5' RACE. TCRdb lists the instrument as Illumina HiSeq 2500. A second about 7 to 12 cycle PCR used a sample-barcoded 5' primer and a J-beta primer mix. A unique molecular identifier was introduced onto each TCR beta cDNA molecule by a template-switch 5' adaptor carrying 12 random nucleotides. Each sample yielded at least 2.5 million CDR3-containing paired-end reads. First-strand cDNA synthesis was performed from all RNA using the Mint cDNA synthesis kit, with priming by a TRBC-specific oligonucleotide. All cDNA was treated with uracil-DNA glycosylase and then went through a first 18-cycle PCR with the universal primers M1SS and BC2_uni_R. From the authors' description of their analysis: For normalization, 1 million high-quality reads, each with a distinct molecular identifier, were randomly selected from each sample. Instead of being binned into consensus sequences, reads with shared molecular identifiers were discarded. CDR3 identification, clonotype clustering and error correction used MiTCR with a Q25 quality threshold and the strictest error-elimination algorithm. A nonparametric unseen species model with Euler transformation was used to estimate lower-bound total TCR beta diversity. The public reads were reprocessed in TCRdb via fastp at Q25 and MiXCR, keeping in-frame beta chains. Each CDR3 protein appears once, grouped with its most common genes and DNA. The V and J calls follow TCRdb's processing rather than the paper's. Across this sample there are more than 600,000 distinct CDR3 sequences, with just under 25% seen only once. The ten largest make up more than 8.5% of the sample.

The CDR3 holds 15 amino acids from the cysteine to the phenylalanine. Only the CDR3 portion is preserved as DNA: 45 bases, with reading frame beginning at the first base. The germline V gene gives CDR1 as SGHTA and CDR2 as FQGNSA. In addition, the sample was reused for a study of T cells of mothers and their children. As described in the second report: Nine systemically healthy Caucasian individuals served as donors, namely three mothers together with their six children. cDNA synthesis used all of the extracted RNA, with roughly 1.5 ug of RNA in each 15 ul reaction. In the second PCR, sample barcodes and 2-4 random nucleotides were introduced via the M1S primer. Over 8 million TCR beta CDR3 reads were obtained for each mother, and 2.5 million to 3.5 million reads were obtained for each child. TCR recombination output is similarly shaped by thymic selection in related and unrelated pairs, with a minor effect exerted by inherited differences. Normalized repertoire overlap in related mother-child pairs was always slightly higher than in unrelated mother-child pairs, but the difference was never significant. Persistent microchimeric T cell clones were not detected, at a sensitivity of roughly 100 clones per million clonotypes. The study used deep NGS to compare TCR beta repertoires of mothers and children, seeking features distinguishing related mother-child pairs from unrelated individuals. The mean age was roughly 44 +/- 4 years for the mothers and 11 +/- 4 years for the children. After adapter ligation with NEBNext reagents, the libraries were sequenced on Illumina HiSeq 2000 with 100+100 nt paired-end reads. To prevent cross-contamination, the mother and child libraries were prepared one month apart and sequenced in separate runs. Each donor had between about 450,000 and 2,100,000 distinct TCR beta clonotypes identified. Naive TCR beta clonotypes were estimated from low-frequency clonotypes matched to each donor's FACS-determined naive share, without sorting.

Sample: blood. The sequence is built from TRBV7-2 and TRBJ2-5; TRBD1 aligns with 9 central bases. Matching the DNA end better, TRBJ2-1 makes the J call doubtful. The TCR was taken from a boy aged 5-17 years in good health. The DNA sequence is given as TGTGCCAGAGTATCCCGGGACAGGGCTCACAATGAGCAGTTCTTC. The translation is CARVSRDRAHNEQFF.